This TCR beta chain was sequenced during a study of control samples from healthy donors and cancer patients. The V and J ends lost 7 bases and 0 bases respectively, with 7 bases between them. Germline values: CDR1 SNHLY, CDR2 FYNNEI. This CDR3 spans 14 amino acids. Repertoires were generated with immunoSEQ multiplex PCR, while TCRdb's copy carries only in-frame clones and drops some. The sample gives about 170,000 clones, around nine tenths of which show up once; around 12% is in the top ten. The receptor was derived from a man aged 30 to 45 in good health. The chain recombines TRBV2 with TRBJ2-6; D remains ambiguous. The sample was blood. CDR3 amino acids: CASILTSGANVLTF. Here the CDR3 DNA reads TGTGCCAGCATTCTCACCTCTGGGGCCAACGTCCTGACTTTC.